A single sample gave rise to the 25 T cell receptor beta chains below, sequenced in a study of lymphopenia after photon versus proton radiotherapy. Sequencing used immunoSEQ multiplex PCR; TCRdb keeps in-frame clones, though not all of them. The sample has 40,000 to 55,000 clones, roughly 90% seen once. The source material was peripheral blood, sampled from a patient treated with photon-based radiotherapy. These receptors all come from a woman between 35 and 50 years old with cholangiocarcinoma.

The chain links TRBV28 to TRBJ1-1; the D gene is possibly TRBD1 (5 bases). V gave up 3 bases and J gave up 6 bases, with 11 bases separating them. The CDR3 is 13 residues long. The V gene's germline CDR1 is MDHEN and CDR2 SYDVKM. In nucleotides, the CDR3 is TGTGCCAGCAGTTTCCAGGGAACCGCTGAAGCTTTCTTT. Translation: CASSFQGTAEAFF.

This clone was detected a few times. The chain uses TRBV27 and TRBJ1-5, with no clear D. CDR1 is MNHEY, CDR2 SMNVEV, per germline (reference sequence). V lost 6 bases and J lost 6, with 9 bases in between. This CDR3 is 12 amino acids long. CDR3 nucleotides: TGTGCCAGCAGCCCAGTGGGTCAGCCCCAGCATTTT. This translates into CASSPVGQPQHF.

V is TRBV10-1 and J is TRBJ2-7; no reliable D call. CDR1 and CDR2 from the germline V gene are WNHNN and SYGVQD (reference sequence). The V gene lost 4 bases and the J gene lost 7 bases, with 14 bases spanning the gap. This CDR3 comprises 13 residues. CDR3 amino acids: CASSVEGLGEQYF. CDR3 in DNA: TGCGCCAGCAGTGTAGAAGGTTTGGGGGAGCAGTACTTC.

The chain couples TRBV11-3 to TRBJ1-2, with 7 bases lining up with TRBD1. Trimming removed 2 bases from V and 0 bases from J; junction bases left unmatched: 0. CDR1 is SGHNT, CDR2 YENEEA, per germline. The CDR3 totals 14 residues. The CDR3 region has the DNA TGTGCCAGCAGCTTACAGGGGGCTAACTATGGCTACACCTTC. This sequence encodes CASSLQGANYGYTF.

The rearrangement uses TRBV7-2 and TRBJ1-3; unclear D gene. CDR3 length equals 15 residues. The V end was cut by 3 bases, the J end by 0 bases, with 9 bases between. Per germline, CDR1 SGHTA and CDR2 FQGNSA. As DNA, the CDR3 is TGTGCCAGCAGCTTTCAGTTCCTCTCTGGAAACACCATATATTTT. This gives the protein CASSFQFLSGNTIYF.

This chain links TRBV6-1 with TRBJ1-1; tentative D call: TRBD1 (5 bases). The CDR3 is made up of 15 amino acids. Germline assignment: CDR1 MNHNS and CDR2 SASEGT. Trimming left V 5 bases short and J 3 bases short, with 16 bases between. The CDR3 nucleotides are TGTGCCAGCAGTTTTCCGCCGCTGGGGGACACTGAAGCTTTCTTT. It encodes CASSFPPLGDTEAFF.

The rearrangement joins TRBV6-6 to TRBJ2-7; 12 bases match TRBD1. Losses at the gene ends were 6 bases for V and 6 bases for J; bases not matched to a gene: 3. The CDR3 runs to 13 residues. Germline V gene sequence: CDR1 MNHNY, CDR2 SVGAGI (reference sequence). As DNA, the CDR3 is TGTGCCAGCAGGGGGACAGGGGGCGGCGAGCAGTACTTC. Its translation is CASRGTGGGEQYF.

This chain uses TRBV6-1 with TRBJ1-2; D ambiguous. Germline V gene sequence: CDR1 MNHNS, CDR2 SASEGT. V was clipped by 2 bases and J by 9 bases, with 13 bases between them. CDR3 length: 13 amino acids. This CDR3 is CASSEYAASSYTF. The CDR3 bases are TGTGCCAGCAGTGAATATGCAGCCTCGAGCTACACCTTC.

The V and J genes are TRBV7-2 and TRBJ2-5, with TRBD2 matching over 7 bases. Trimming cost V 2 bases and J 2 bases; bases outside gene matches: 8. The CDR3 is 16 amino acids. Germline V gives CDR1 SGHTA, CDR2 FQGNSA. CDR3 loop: CASSLWDRGRQETQYF. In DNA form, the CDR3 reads TGTGCCAGCAGCTTATGGGACCGCGGGAGACAAGAGACCCAGTACTTC.

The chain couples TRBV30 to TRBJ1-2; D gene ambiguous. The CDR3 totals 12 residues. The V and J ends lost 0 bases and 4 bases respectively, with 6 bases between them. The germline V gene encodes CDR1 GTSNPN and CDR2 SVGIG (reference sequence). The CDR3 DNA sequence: TGTGCCTGGAGTGTATCCAGCTATGGCTACACCTTC. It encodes CAWSVSSYGYTF.

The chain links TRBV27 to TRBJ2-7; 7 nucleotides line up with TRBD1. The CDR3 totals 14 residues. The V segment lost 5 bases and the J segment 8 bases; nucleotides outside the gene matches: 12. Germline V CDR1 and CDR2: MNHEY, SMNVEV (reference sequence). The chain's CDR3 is CASSRPGQTVKQYF. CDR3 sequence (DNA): TGTGCCAGCAGTCGCCCGGGACAGACCGTCAAGCAGTACTTC.

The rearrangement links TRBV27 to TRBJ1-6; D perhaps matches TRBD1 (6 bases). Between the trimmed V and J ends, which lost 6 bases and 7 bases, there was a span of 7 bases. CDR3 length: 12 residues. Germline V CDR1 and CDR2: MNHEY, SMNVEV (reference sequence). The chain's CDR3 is CASRGGNSPLHF. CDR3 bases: TGTGCCAGCAGAGGGGGGAATTCACCCCTCCACTTT.

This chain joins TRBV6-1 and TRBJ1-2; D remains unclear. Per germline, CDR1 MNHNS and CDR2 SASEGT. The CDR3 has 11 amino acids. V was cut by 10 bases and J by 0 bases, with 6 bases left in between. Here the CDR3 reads CATVTNYGYTF. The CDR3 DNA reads TGTGCCACTGTCACTAACTATGGCTACACCTTC.

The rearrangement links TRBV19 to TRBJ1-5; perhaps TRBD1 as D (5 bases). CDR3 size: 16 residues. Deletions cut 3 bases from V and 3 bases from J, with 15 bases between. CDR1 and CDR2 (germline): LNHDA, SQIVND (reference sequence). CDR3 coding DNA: TGTGCCAGTAGTATTTGGTCACGAGGGGTCAATCAGCCCCAGCATTTT. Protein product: CASSIWSRGVNQPQHF.

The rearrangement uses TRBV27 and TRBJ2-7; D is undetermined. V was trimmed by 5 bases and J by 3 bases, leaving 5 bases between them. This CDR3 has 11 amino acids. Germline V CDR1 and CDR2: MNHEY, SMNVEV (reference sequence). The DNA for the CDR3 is TGTGCCAGCAGTAATTTCTACGAGCAGTACTTC. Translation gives CASSNFYEQYF.

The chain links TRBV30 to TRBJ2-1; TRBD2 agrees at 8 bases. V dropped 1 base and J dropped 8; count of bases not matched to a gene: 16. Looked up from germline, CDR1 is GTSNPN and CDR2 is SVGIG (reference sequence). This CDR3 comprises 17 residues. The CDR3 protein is CAWSASGTRFFLDEQFF. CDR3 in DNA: TGTGCCTGGAGTGCCTCCGGGACTAGGTTTTTTTTAGATGAGCAGTTCTTC.

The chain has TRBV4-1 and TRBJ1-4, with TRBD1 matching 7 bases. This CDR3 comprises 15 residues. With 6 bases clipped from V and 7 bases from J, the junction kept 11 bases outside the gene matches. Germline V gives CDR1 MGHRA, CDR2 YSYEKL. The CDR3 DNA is TGCGCCAGCAGACCACAAGACAGGGAGGGTGAAAAACTGTTTTTT. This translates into CASRPQDREGEKLFF.

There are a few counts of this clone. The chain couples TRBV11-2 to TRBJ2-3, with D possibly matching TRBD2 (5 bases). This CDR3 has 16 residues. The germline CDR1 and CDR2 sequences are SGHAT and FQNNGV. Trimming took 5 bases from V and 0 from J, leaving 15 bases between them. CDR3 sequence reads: CASSRTGMGSTDTQYF. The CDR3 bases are TGTGCCAGCAGCCGCACGGGGATGGGTAGCACAGATACGCAGTATTTT.

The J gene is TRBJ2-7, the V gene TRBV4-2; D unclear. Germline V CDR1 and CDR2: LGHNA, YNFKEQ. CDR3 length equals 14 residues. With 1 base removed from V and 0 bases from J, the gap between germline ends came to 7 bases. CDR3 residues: CASSQGTDSYEQYF. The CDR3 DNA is TGTGCCAGCAGCCAAGGTACCGACTCCTACGAGCAGTACTTC.

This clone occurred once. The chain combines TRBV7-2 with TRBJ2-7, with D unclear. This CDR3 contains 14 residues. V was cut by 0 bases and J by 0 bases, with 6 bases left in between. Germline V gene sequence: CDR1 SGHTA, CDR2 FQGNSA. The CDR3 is CASSLAVLSYEQYF. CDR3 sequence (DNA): TGTGCCAGCAGCTTAGCGGTCCTCTCCTACGAGCAGTACTTC.

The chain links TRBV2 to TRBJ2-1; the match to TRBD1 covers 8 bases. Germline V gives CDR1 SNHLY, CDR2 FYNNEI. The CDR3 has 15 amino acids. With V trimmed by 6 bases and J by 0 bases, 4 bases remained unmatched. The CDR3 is CASRTDRGSYNEQFF. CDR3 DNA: TGTGCCAGCAGGACAGACAGGGGCTCCTACAATGAGCAGTTCTTC.

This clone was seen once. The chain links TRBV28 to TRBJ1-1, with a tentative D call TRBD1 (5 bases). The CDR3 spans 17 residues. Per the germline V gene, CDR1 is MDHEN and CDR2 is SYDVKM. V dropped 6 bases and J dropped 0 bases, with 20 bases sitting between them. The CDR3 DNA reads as TGTGCCAGCAGCAAAGAGGGGCTGCGGGTTCTGAACACTGAAGCTTTCTTT. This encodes CASSKEGLRVLNTEAFF.

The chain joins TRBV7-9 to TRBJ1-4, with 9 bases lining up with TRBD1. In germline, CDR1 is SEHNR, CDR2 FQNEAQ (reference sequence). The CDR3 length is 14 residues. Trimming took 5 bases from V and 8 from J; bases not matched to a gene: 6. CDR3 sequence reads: CASSPAGTGEKLFF. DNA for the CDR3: TGTGCCAGCAGCCCTGCGGGGACAGGGGAAAAACTGTTTTTT.

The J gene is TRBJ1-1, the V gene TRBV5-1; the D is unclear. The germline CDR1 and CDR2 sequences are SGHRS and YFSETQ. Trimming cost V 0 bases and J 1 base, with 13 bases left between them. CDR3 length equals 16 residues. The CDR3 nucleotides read TGCGCCAGCAGCTTGGTTTCGCCGGTGCGGAACACTGAAGCTTTCTTT. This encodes CASSLVSPVRNTEAFF.

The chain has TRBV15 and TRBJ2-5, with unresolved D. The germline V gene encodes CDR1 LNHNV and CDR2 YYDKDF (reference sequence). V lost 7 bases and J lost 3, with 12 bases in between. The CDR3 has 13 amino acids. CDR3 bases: TGTGCCACCACCTCGAGAATAGAAGAGACCCAGTACTTC. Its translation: CATTSRIEETQYF.